The text below deals with one T cell receptor beta chain. Produced via immunoSEQ multiplex PCR; TCRdb's table is partial and in-frame only. This table holds under 850,000 clones, roughly 90% found once. The sample belongs to a study of shared T cell receptors in the human thymus. The same data also went into a second study, on human thymus T cells. As that report states: Resections obtained during corrective heart surgery supplied the thymus tissue. Thymic and blood repertoires seemed to favor certain V and J genes. Related reports documented highly overlapping thymic repertoires among unrelated individuals.

This TCR was recovered from a boy younger than two with a congenital heart defect. The source material was thymocytes.

This CDR3 is CASRTIFRGYEQYF. CDR3 DNA sequence: TGTGCCAGCAGGACCATTTTCAGGGGTTACGAGCAGTACTTC. The rearrangement uses TRBV28 and TRBJ2-7, with a tentative D call TRBD1 (6 bases). This CDR3 comprises 14 residues. Germline V CDR1 and CDR2: MDHEN, SYDVKM. V lost 6 bases to trimming and J lost 4 bases, with 16 bases between them.